The 13 T cell receptor beta chains listed next were all sequenced from one sample in a study of vaccination and CD4 T cells after COVID-19. The antigens for these receptors are not known. CD4+ T cells that had been cultured provided DNA sequenced with the Oncomine TCR Beta short-read assay. TCRdb reanalysed the PCR reads using MiXCR and keeps one entry per CDR3 protein. The table has about 20,000 distinct CDR3 sequences, under 40% seen once. Time point described: late sampling 161 to 241 days after vaccination in three convalescent patients. Treatment given: roughly 11-day PBMC culture with coronavirus spike peptide pools or control peptides (ViraFEST assay). Sequencing was performed on CD4+ T cells from blood, cultured in vitro, taken about 7 months after SARS-CoV-2 vaccination. These TCRs come from a human donor who had recovered from COVID-19.

The rearrangement uses TRBV11-1 and TRBJ2-3; unclear D gene. Germline loops: CDR1 SGHAT, CDR2 FQDESV (reference sequence). The CDR3 contains 12 residues. V lost 4 bases and J 6 bases, leaving 8 bases between the germline ends. The DNA for the CDR3 is TGTGCCAGCAGCTACTCGGGTGATACGCAGTATTTT. Amino acid sequence: CASSYSGDTQYF.

V gene TRBV24-1 combines with J gene TRBJ2-2; 11 nucleotides align to TRBD2. V lost 4 bases, J lost 1 base, and 4 bases stayed unmatched. Per the germline V gene, CDR1 is KGHDR and CDR2 is SFDVKD. CDR3 length: 17 amino acids. The CDR3 bases are TGTGCCACCAGTGACCCCGGACTAGCGGGGAACACCGGGGAGCTGTTTTTT. It is translated as CATSDPGLAGNTGELFF.

The J gene is TRBJ2-5, the V gene TRBV24-1, with TRBD1 matching over 8 bases. V was pared by 0 bases and J by 5 bases, with 10 bases of the junction left unmatched. The CDR3 totals 17 residues. Germline CDR1 KGHDR, CDR2 SFDVKD. The CDR3 DNA follows: TGTGCCACCAGTGATTTGAAAAGTGGACAGGGTCGGGAGACCCAGTACTTC. Protein sequence: CATSDLKSGQGRETQYF.

The rearrangement links TRBV20-1 to TRBJ2-3; 7 nucleotides align to TRBD1. Germline V gene sequence: CDR1 DFQATT, CDR2 SNEGSKA (reference sequence). The junction had 12 bases not matched to a gene; V was cut back by 1 base and J by 2 bases. The CDR3 contains 17 residues. This CDR3 is CSARAVRGQIITDTQYF. DNA for the CDR3: TGCAGTGCTAGAGCCGTCCGGGGACAGATTATCACAGATACGCAGTATTTT.

The chain couples TRBV2 to TRBJ2-7, with D tentatively TRBD2 (5 bases). V was trimmed by 1 base and J by 6 bases, leaving 13 bases between them. Per germline, CDR1 SNHLY and CDR2 FYNNEI. CDR3 length equals 14 residues. The CDR3 reads CASSEVHRAGEQYF. The CDR3 bases are TGTGCCAGCAGTGAAGTCCATAGGGCGGGCGAGCAGTACTTC. The full variable domain, completed using reference TRBV2 and TRBJ2-7, is EPEVTQTPSHQVTQMGQEVILRCVPISNHLYFYWYRQILGQKVEFLVSFYNNEISEKSEIFDDQFSVERPDGSNFTLKIRSTKLEDSAMYFCASSEVHRAGEQYFGPGTRLTVT.

The CDR3 DNA is TGTGCCAGCAGTTACCGACAGGGGGCGTATAATTCACCCCTCCACTTT. Its translation is CASSYRQGAYNSPLHF. This chain uses TRBV6-5 with TRBJ1-6; TRBD1 matches at 10 bases. This CDR3 is built from 16 residues. J gave up 4 bases and V 2 bases, and 2 bases lay outside the gene matches. The V gene's germline CDR1 is MNHEY and CDR2 SVGAGI.

J is TRBJ1-5 and V is TRBV20-1, with 8 bases lining up with TRBD1. V lost 6 bases to trimming and J lost 0 bases; unmatched junction nucleotides: 16. Germline values: CDR1 DFQATT, CDR2 SNEGSKA (reference sequence). CDR3 length: 18 amino acids. The CDR3 DNA follows: TGCAGTGCCTCACAAGGGACAGGATGGGGGCTTAGCAATCAGCCCCAGCATTTT. Its protein is CSASQGTGWGLSNQPQHF.

The chain carries TRBV7-3 and TRBJ2-3; D unclear. Trimming left V 4 bases short and J 6 bases short, with 11 bases between. Germline lookup yields CDR1 SGHTA and CDR2 FQGTGA. The CDR3 consists of 13 residues. The CDR3 here is CASSSSPRDTQYF. For the CDR3, the DNA is TGTGCCAGCAGCTCCTCTCCCCGGGATACGCAGTATTTT. Full variable domain (outside the CDR3, taken from reference TRBV7-3 and TRBJ2-3): GAGVSQTPSNKVTEKGKYVELRCDPISGHTALYWYRQSLGQGPEFLIYFQGTGAADDSGLPNDRFFAVRPEGSVSTLKIQRTERGDSAVYLCASSSSPRDTQYFGPGTRLTVL.

The gene calls are TRBV27 and TRBJ1-6; 9 bases are shared with TRBD1. The V gene end was trimmed by 5 bases and the J gene end by 9 bases; junction bases not matched to a gene: 5. Germline V CDR1 and CDR2: MNHEY, SMNVEV (reference sequence). The CDR3 runs 14 residues. CDR3 sequence (DNA): TGTGCCAGCAGTCAACAGGGGGCTAGTTCACCCCTCCACTTT. Translated: CASSQQGASSPLHF.

The chain joins TRBV7-3 to TRBJ2-1; 9 nucleotides match TRBD1. The CDR3 is 14 residues long. The germline V gene has CDR1 SGHTA and CDR2 FQGTGA. Trimming removed 1 base from V and 6 bases from J; junction bases left unmatched: 1. The CDR3 sequence: CASSLRGQGNEQFF. The CDR3 bases are TGTGCCAGCAGCTTAAGGGGACAGGGCAATGAGCAGTTCTTC. Full variable domain (remainder filled in from reference TRBV7-3 and TRBJ2-1): GAGVSQTPSNKVTEKGKYVELRCDPISGHTALYWYRQSLGQGPEFLIYFQGTGAADDSGLPNDRFFAVRPEGSVSTLKIQRTERGDSAVYLCASSLRGQGNEQFFGPGTRLTVL.

The V call is TRBV20-1, the J call TRBJ2-3; 10 bases align to TRBD2. Germline-derived CDR1 and CDR2 are DFQATT and SNEGSKA (reference sequence). The CDR3 runs 17 residues. Trimming took 4 bases from V and 2 from J; bases not matched to a gene: 12. The CDR3 nucleotides are TGCAGTGCTAAGCCCCGACTAGCGGGCCGCCCCACAGATACGCAGTATTTT. Amino acids: CSAKPRLAGRPTDTQYF.

The chain is built from TRBV6-1 and TRBJ2-3, with 8 bases lining up with TRBD1. V shed 8 bases and J 4 bases; nucleotides not matched to a gene: 5. CDR3 length equals 13 residues. Germline V gene sequence: CDR1 MNHNS, CDR2 SASEGT. The chain's CDR3 is CASRTQGADTQYF. The CDR3 DNA is TGTGCCAGCCGGACACAGGGGGCAGATACGCAGTATTTT.

This clonotype is termed medium-sized. The genes are TRBV15 and TRBJ1-2; no firm D call. V was shortened by 0 bases and J by 5 bases, with 7 bases between the two germline ends. Germline V gives CDR1 LNHNV, CDR2 YYDKDF (reference sequence). The CDR3 sequence is 13 residues long. The CDR3 region is CATSRDLGYGYTF. DNA of the CDR3: TGTGCCACCAGCAGAGATTTAGGGTATGGCTACACCTTC. Full variable domain (rest looked up from reference TRBV15 and TRBJ1-2): DAMVIQNPRYQVTQFGKPVTLSCSQTLNHNVMYWYQQKSSQAPKLLFHYYDKDFNNEADTPDNFQSRRPNTSFCFLDIRSPGLGDTAMYLCATSRDLGYGYTFGSGTRLTVV.